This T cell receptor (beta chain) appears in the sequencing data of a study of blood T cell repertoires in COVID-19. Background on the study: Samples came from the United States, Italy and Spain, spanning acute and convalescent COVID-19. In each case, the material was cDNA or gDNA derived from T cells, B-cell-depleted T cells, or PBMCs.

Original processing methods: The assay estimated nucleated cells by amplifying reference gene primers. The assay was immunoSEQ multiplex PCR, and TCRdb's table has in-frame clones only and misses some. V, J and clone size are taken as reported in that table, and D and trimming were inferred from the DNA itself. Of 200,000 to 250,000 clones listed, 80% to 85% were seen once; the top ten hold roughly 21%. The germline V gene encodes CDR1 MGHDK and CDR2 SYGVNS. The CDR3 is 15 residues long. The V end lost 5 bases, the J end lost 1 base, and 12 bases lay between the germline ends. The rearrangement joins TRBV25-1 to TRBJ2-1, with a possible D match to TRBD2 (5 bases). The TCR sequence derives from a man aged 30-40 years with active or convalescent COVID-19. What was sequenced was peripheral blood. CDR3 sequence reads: CASSRTKRSYNEQFF. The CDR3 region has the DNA TGTGCCAGCAGTCGGACCAAGCGGTCCTACAATGAGCAGTTCTTC.